This note documents a single T cell receptor beta chain sequence. This clonotype was detected many times. What antigen it recognizes has not been identified. No base-level quality is on record; no much larger clone is a single base apart. This entry is derived from a study of T-cell reconstitution after alpha-beta-depleted transplantation in children (dated by TCRdb to 2015 to 2016). Context from the whole study: The study quantitatively tracked T-cell immune reconstitution after TCRalphabeta/CD19-depleted allogeneic hematopoietic cell transplantation in children using TCR repertoire profiling. Summary of the overall study and its limitations: In some patients, the high TCRbeta diversity seen at day 60 was put down to recipient T cells and intrathymic progenitors that had survived conditioning. The apparently early recovery of alphabetaT-cell counts about two months after transplant reportedly depended on only several hundred rapidly expanded clones that came from non-depleted graft cells. Over subsequent months, a decline in hyperexpanded clone frequencies was noted, and after one year, T-cell counts and TCRbeta diversity were mostly ascribed to newly produced T cells.

CDR1 and CDR2 are read off the germline V gene as SGHTA and FQGNSA. The CDR3 numbers 15 residues from cysteine through phenylalanine. Only the CDR3 region is kept as DNA, spanning 45 bases read in frame from base 1. V is cut back by 0 bases and J by 8 bases, with 6 bases in the junction unmatched. Library preparation was by PCR. TCRdb records Illumina HiSeq 2500 as the sequencer. Molecular barcoding was employed in the preparation of TCR libraries, with unique molecular identifiers being used to normalize TCRbeta repertoire quantification. TCRdb trimmed the raw reads at Q25, called clones with MiXCR and kept productive beta chains. Each entry merges the rows of one CDR3 protein and shows their most common DNA and genes. The sample contains over 150,000 distinct CDR3 sequences, roughly 6.5% of them found a single time. The ten largest clones represent around 4.1% of the sample. Interpreted using the paper, the treatment or condition label stands for: allogeneic hematopoietic cell transplantation with graft depleted of TCRalphabeta T cells and CD19 B cells. Transplant recipients were children who received TCRalphabeta/CD19-depleted allogeneic hematopoietic cell grafts.

The V gene is TRBV7-2 and the J gene is TRBJ2-1; 8 bases in the middle match TRBD2. This specimen was PBMCs, taken before TCRalphabeta/CD19-depleted stem cell transplant. This TCR was recovered from a girl under two years old with combined immunodeficiency, due to receive a stem cell transplant. The CDR3 protein is CASSLAEVAGHEQFF. The nucleotide sequence reads as follows: TGTGCCAGCAGCTTAGCAGAGGTAGCGGGACATGAGCAGTTCTTC.